The rows below give T cell receptor beta chains drawn from one sample of a study of blood T cell repertoires in COVID-19. Generated by immunoSEQ multiplex PCR, the TCRdb table keeps only in-frame clones and is missing some. The sample lists under 150,000 clones; 70% to 80% were seen once. Sequencing was carried out using peripheral blood. All receptors derive from a human donor in a cohort sampled during active COVID-19. Both conserved end residues are part of each CDR3. The order of the fields is J gene, D gene, V gene, clone size, CDR3 DNA, CDR3 protein. D genes are given only for firm matches. The listing skips clone size in some rows; elsewhere it reads once, few, many or a size class.

TRBJ2-3,TRBD1,TRBV7-9,once,TGTGCCAGCAGCTCCCCACAGGGGGCGGTGGCAGATACGCAGTATTTT,CASSSPQGAVADTQYF
TRBJ1-1,TRBD1,TRBV2,few,TGTGCCAGCAGTGCGGGACAGGGGAGCACTGAAGCTTTCTTT,CASSAGQGSTEAFF
TRBJ1-4,-,TRBV2,-,TGTGCCAGCAGTGAAGTGGTCGAGGAAAAACTGTTTTTT,CASSEVVEEKLFF
TRBJ2-1,TRBD1,TRBV7-8,-,TGTGCCAGCAGCCGACAGGGGTGGTATGAGCAGTTCTTC,CASSRQGWYEQFF
TRBJ1-1,TRBD1,TRBV30,-,TGTGCCTGGACCCGCCGACAGGGGAACACTGAAGCTTTCTTT,CAWTRRQGNTEAFF
TRBJ2-7,TRBD1,TRBV5-4,-,TGTGCCAGCAGCACCCGGGACAGGCTGTACGAGCAGTACTTC,CASSTRDRLYEQYF
TRBJ1-4,-,TRBV4-2,-,TGTGCCAGCAGCCCTGGACAACTCCGGGAAAAACTGTTTTTT,CASSPGQLREKLFF
TRBJ1-2,TRBD1,TRBV19,few,TGTGCCAGTACCCTGGACAGGGGAGACTATGGCTACACCTTC,CASTLDRGDYGYTF
TRBJ2-1,-,TRBV3-1/TRBV3-2,-,TGTGCCAGCAGCCAAGACAGCGCGAACAATGAGCAGTTCTTC,CASSQDSANNEQFF
TRBJ1-1,-,TRBV5-1,-,TGCGCCAGCAGCCTTGGAGGAGGGGAGAACACTGAAGCTTTCTTT,CASSLGGGENTEAFF
TRBJ1-5,TRBD1,TRBV23-1,-,TGCGCCAGCAGCCAGACAGGGTACACCCAGCCCCAGCATTTT,CASSQTGYTQPQHF
TRBJ1-2,TRBD1,TRBV9,-,TGTGCCAGCAGCGTAGGGGACAGGGGGGCCTATGGCTACACCTTC,CASSVGDRGAYGYTF
TRBJ1-1,-,TRBV4-2,many,TGTGCCAGCAGCCTCCAGGGACACCAGGCTGAAGCTTTCTTT,CASSLQGHQAEAFF
TRBJ1-6,TRBD1,TRBV30,-,TGTGCCTGGACCCACAGGTGGGCCAGGGGGAATTCACCCCTCCACTTT,CAWTHRWARGNSPLHF
TRBJ2-7,TRBD2,TRBV30,-,TGTGCCTGGAGTGCCCCCGGGACTAGATCCCACGAGCAGTACTTC,CAWSAPGTRSHEQYF
TRBJ2-5,TRBD1,TRBV18,-,TGTGCCAGCTCACCCTTTTCAGGGGGAGAGAGGGAGACCCAGTACTTC,CASSPFSGGERETQYF
TRBJ1-1,-,TRBV6-5,-,TGTGCCAGCAGTTACTCGGGCAGGATGAACACTGAAGCTTTCTTT,CASSYSGRMNTEAFF
TRBJ1-5,-,TRBV19,-,TGTGCCAGTAGTATACGAGGGCGACGTAGCAATCAGCCCCAGCATTTT,CASSIRGRRSNQPQHF
TRBJ2-4,TRBD1,TRBV2,-,TGTGCCAGCAGTGAAGGGTGGGACAGAGCTTCCAAAAACATTCAGTACTTC,CASSEGWDRASKNIQYF
TRBJ1-4,TRBD1,TRBV3-1/TRBV3-2,-,TGTGCCAGCAGCCCGCAGGACAGGGGTAGAAAACTGTTTTTT,CASSPQDRGRKLFF
TRBJ2-7,-,TRBV30,-,TGTGCCTGGAAGCTGAGCTACGAGCAGTACTTC,CAWKLSYEQYF
TRBJ2-7,TRBD1,TRBV5-1,-,TGCGCCAGCAGCTTGGCCGGGACAGGGAACGAGCAGTACTTC,CASSLAGTGNEQYF
TRBJ2-3,-,TRBV5-1,-,TGCGCCAGCAGCCGCGGAACAGATACGCAGTATTTT,CASSRGTDTQYF
TRBJ2-7,TRBD1,TRBV15,few,TGTGCCACCAGCAGAGTTCGGGGACAGGGCTCCTACGAGCAGTACTTC,CATSRVRGQGSYEQYF
TRBJ2-7,-,TRBV19,-,TGTGCCAGTAGTATAGAAGCGGCCTACGAGCAGTACTTC,CASSIEAAYEQYF
TRBJ2-7,-,TRBV11-2,-,TGTGCCAGCAGTTACAGTGCCACCTACGAGCAGTACTTC,CASSYSATYEQYF
TRBJ1-5,TRBD1,TRBV6-6,-,TGTGCCAGCAGTCCAGCCTGGTTGAACAGGGGGTCAAATCAGCCCCAGCATTTT,CASSPAWLNRGSNQPQHF
TRBJ2-3,TRBD2,TRBV11-2,few,TGTGCCAGCAGCCAAGCTAGCGGTCCTAGCACAGATACGCAGTATTTT,CASSQASGPSTDTQYF
TRBJ2-5,-,TRBV18,few,TGTGCCAGCTCATCACAGACAAAGCAAGAGACCCAGTACTTC,CASSSQTKQETQYF
TRBJ2-5,TRBD1,TRBV10-3,-,TGTGCCATCAGTGAAGGTCAGGGGGCGATTGCGACCCAGTACTTC,CAISEGQGAIATQYF
TRBJ1-2,-,TRBV5-1,-,TGCGCCAGCAGCACGGACAGCCACTATGGCTACACCTTC,CASSTDSHYGYTF